A selection of T cell receptor beta chains follows, all from one sample in a study of shared clonotypes between healthy human individuals. The protocol was immunoSEQ multiplex PCR, while the TCRdb copy is restricted to in-frame clones and leaves out a portion. The sample lists approximately 2.1 million clones, 90% to 95% occurring once. Input material: naive CD4+ T cells from PBMCs. The receptors here all came from a man between 18 and 29 years old in good health. Some clones in this sample may be carry-over from other donors' samples. CDR3s include the opening cysteine and the closing phenylalanine or tryptophan. Some rows mark clone size as missing; the rest say once, few, many or name a class of expanded clone.

V gene	J gene	clone size	CDR3 protein
TRBV19	TRBJ2-1	.	CASSISGSGTYNEQFF
TRBV5-4	TRBJ2-1	few	CASSSVESSVQFF
TRBV28	TRBJ1-2	.	CATIGATGPPTYGYTF
TRBV28	TRBJ1-2	.	CASSLSGGGYTF
TRBV10-3	TRBJ1-2	.	CASGTQGRIDDGYTF
TRBV5-5	TRBJ2-7	.	CASSSGAYEQYF
TRBV7-9	TRBJ1-1	.	CASGVYTEAFF
TRBV28	TRBJ2-1	.	CASSWGLAGAEFF
TRBV30	TRBJ1-6	.	CAWRGVSSYNSPLHF
TRBV15	TRBJ2-5	once	CATSRGTGETQYF
TRBV19	TRBJ2-5	few	CASSSGGETQYF
TRBV6-5	TRBJ2-7	.	CASRRADSYEQYF
TRBV28	TRBJ1-4	.	CASSFGGAEANEKLFF
TRBV29-1	TRBJ1-2	.	CSGGDRAPNYGYTF
TRBV18	TRBJ1-5	.	CASSPSPQGAGQPQHF
TRBV4-2	TRBJ1-3	.	CASSQADTGTGNTIYF
TRBV28	TRBJ1-2	.	CASSLEVFLSLGANYGYTF
TRBV7-2	TRBJ2-3	.	CASSPPVAGSTDTQYF
TRBV29-1	TRBJ1-1	.	CSAATGGMTEAFF
TRBV28	TRBJ2-1	.	CASLYRRGTGEQFF
TRBV5-1	TRBJ2-2	.	CASSLGDGDTGELFF
TRBV14	TRBJ2-5	.	CASSLPGLARETQYF
TRBV30	TRBJ2-7	.	CAWSVLRTGEYEQYF
TRBV11-2	TRBJ2-1	.	CASSGLAGPGEQFF
TRBV19	TRBJ2-2	few	CASSITGGELFF
TRBV15	TRBJ2-5	.	CATSSGTAGQETQYF
TRBV7-9	TRBJ1-1	.	CASSLQGSNTEAFF
TRBV21-1	TRBJ2-7	.	CASSERPTREGRFEQYF
TRBV5-4	TRBJ2-7	.	CASSLGRASSYEQYF